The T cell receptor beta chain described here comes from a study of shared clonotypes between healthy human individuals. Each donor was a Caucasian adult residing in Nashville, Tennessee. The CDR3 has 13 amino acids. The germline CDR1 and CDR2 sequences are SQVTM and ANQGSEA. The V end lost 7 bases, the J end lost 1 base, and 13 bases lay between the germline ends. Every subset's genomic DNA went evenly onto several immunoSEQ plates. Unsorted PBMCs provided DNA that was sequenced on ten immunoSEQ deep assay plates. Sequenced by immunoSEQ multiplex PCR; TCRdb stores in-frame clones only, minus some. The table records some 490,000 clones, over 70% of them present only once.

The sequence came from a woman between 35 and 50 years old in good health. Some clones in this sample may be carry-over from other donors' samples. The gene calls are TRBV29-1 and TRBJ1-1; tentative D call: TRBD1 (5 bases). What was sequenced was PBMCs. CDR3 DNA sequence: TGCAGCGGCCAAAGCCAGGGGAACACTGAAGCTTTCTTT. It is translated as CSGQSQGNTEAFF.